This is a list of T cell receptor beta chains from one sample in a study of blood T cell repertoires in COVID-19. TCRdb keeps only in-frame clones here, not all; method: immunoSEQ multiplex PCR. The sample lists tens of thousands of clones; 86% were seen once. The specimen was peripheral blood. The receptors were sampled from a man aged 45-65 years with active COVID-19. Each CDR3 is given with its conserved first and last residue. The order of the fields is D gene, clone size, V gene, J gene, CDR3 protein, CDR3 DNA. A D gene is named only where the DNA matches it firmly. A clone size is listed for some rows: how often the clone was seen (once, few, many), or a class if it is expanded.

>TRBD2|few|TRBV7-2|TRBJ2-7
CASSPGLAGVVYEQYF
TGTGCCAGCAGCCCGGGACTAGCGGGAGTCGTTTACGAGCAGTACTTC
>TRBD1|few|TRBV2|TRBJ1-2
CASTRRDRETIGYTF
TGTGCCAGCACACGCCGGGACAGGGAAACGATCGGCTACACCTTC
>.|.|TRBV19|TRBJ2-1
CATSPEGTYNEQFF
TGTGCCACCTCCCCTGAGGGCACCTACAATGAGCAGTTCTTC
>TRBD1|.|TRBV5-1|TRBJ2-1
CASSSTGTGVDEQFF
TGCGCCAGCAGCTCCACCGGGACAGGGGTGGATGAGCAGTTCTTC
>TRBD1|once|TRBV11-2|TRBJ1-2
CAVGPGQEYSGYTF
TGTGCCGTAGGGCCAGGACAGGAGTACTCCGGCTACACCTTC
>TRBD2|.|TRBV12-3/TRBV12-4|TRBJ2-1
CASSQAGGEQFF
TGTGCCAGCAGTCAAGCGGGAGGGGAGCAGTTCTTC
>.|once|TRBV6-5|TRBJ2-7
CASSTGRSLYEQYF
TGTGCCAGCAGTACGGGGAGAAGCCTCTACGAGCAGTACTTC
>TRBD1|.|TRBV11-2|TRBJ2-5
CASSSGQERRETQYF
TGTGCCAGCAGCTCTGGACAGGAAAGGAGGGAGACCCAGTACTTC
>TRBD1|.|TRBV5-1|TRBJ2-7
CASNKTGVSYEQYF
TGCGCCAGCAACAAGACAGGGGTCTCCTACGAGCAGTACTTC
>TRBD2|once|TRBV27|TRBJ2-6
CASSLGLAGRSGANVLTF
TGTGCCAGCAGTTTGGGACTAGCGGGAAGATCTGGGGCCAACGTCCTGACTTTC
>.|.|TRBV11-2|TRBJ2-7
CASSLAREQYF
TGTGCCAGCAGCTTAGCCCGGGAGCAGTACTTC
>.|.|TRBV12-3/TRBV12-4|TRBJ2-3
CASRAFADTQYF
TGTGCCAGCAGGGCCTTCGCAGATACGCAGTATTTT
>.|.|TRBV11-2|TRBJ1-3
CASSYDRRNTIYF
TGTGCCAGCAGCTATGACAGGCGAAACACCATATATTTT
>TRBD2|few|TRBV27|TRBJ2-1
CASDPSGGPNEQFF
TGTGCCAGCGACCCTAGCGGGGGGCCCAATGAGCAGTTCTTC
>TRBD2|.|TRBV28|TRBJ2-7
CASTPILAGAEQYF
TGTGCCAGCACCCCCATTCTAGCGGGAGCCGAGCAGTACTTC
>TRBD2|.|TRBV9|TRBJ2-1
CASSVASGVSSYNEQFF
TGTGCCAGCAGCGTAGCGAGCGGGGTTAGCTCCTACAATGAGCAGTTCTTC
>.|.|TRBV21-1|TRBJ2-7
CASIAGTSGSYEQYF
TGTGCCAGCATTGCCGGGACTAGCGGTTCCTACGAGCAGTACTTC
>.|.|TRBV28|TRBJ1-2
CASRPIRRREDGYTF
TGTGCCAGCAGACCGATTCGACGAAGAGAGGATGGCTACACCTTC
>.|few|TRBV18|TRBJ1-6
CASSPQQTTGRSSDSPLHF
TGTGCCAGCTCACCACAACAAACGACAGGTCGCTCCTCGGATTCACCCCTCCACTTT
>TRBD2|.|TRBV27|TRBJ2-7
CASSGRTSGSEQYF
TGTGCCAGCAGTGGCCGTACTAGCGGGTCCGAGCAGTACTTC
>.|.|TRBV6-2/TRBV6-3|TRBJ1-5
CASSTPTGTSNQPQHF
TGTGCCAGCAGTACACCGACAGGAACTAGCAATCAGCCCCAGCATTTT
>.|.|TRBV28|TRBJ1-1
CASSDFREPRGRTAFF
TGTGCCAGCAGTGACTTTCGGGAACCCAGGGGTAGGACAGCTTTCTTT
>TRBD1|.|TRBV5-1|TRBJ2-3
CASSLGGQGSTDTQYF
TGCGCCAGCAGCTTGGGGGGACAGGGTTCCACAGATACGCAGTATTTT
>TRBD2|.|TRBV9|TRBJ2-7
CASSPSSGYEQYF
TGTGCCAGCAGCCCCTCTAGCGGCTACGAGCAGTACTTC
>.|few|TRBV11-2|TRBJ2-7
CASSRGQTAEQYF
TGTGCCAGCAGCCGAGGACAGACAGCCGAGCAGTACTTC